These T cell receptor beta chains were read from a single sample in a study of graft-versus-host responses after intestinal transplantation. Assay used: immunoSEQ multiplex PCR; TCRdb lists only in-frame clones, some missing. The sample lists tens of thousands of clones, around 90% occurring once. The sequenced sample was PBMCs, obtained approximately 300 days after intestinal transplant. The source is a human patient who received an intestinal transplant, so some T cells may come from the graft donor. The CDR3 runs from the conserved cysteine through the conserved F or W. The order of the fields is clone size, V gene, D gene, J gene, CDR3 protein, CDR3 DNA. D genes are given only for firm matches. A clone size is listed for some rows: how often the clone was seen (once, few, many), or a class if it is expanded.

once	TRBV10-3	TRBD2	TRBJ2-5	CAIRDGRGQETQYF	TGTGCCATCAGGGACGGGAGGGGCCAAGAGACCCAGTACTTC
-	TRBV9	TRBD2	TRBJ2-3	CASSGGGGDTQYF	TGTGCCAGCAGCGGCGGGGGGGGAGATACGCAGTATTTT
-	TRBV4-1	TRBD1	TRBJ1-1	CASSQATGRMNTEAFF	TGCGCCAGCAGCCAAGCGACAGGGAGGATGAACACTGAAGCTTTCTTT
-	TRBV29-1	-	TRBJ1-3	CSVWAGSGNTIYF	TGCAGCGTTTGGGCAGGCTCTGGAAACACCATATATTTT
few	TRBV5-1	-	TRBJ1-1	CASSLGTANTEAFF	TGCGCCAGCAGCTTGGGGACAGCGAACACTGAAGCTTTCTTT
-	TRBV6-6	-	TRBJ2-7	CASRFPLGGSYEQYF	TGTGCCAGCAGATTCCCCCTTGGAGGCTCCTACGAGCAGTACTTC
-	TRBV4-1	-	TRBJ2-7	CASTSQQVFYEQYF	TGCGCCAGCACATCACAACAGGTATTCTACGAGCAGTACTTC
-	TRBV6-1	-	TRBJ1-1	CASRNPGLGNTEAFF	TGTGCCAGCAGAAATCCGGGACTAGGTAACACTGAAGCTTTCTTT
-	TRBV21-1	-	TRBJ1-1	CASSKEENTEAFF	TGTGCCAGCAGCAAAGAGGAGAACACTGAAGCTTTCTTT
-	TRBV29-1	-	TRBJ2-7	CSVRTSKGYEQYF	TGCAGCGTTAGGACCTCAAAGGGCTACGAGCAGTACTTC
-	TRBV10-3	TRBD1	TRBJ1-5	CAISDGGTEPNSNQPQHF	TGTGCCATCAGTGATGGAGGGACAGAACCAAATAGCAATCAGCCCCAGCATTTT
-	TRBV6-5	-	TRBJ2-1	CASSYSRINEQFF	TGTGCCAGCAGTTACTCCAGGATAAATGAGCAGTTCTTC
-	TRBV6-1	-	TRBJ2-2	CASRRPLLRGGELFF	TGTGCCAGCAGAAGACCCCTCTTAAGAGGCGGGGAGCTGTTTTTT
once	TRBV4-1	TRBD1	TRBJ1-5	CASSSGQGDQPQHF	TGCGCCAGCAGCTCCGGACAGGGGGATCAGCCCCAGCATTTT
-	TRBV4-1	-	TRBJ1-6	CASSQGNSPLHF	TGCGCCAGCAGCCAAGGAAATTCACCCCTCCACTTT
-	TRBV25-1	-	TRBJ2-7	CASSDWGSSYEQYF	TGTGCCAGCAGTGATTGGGGCAGCTCCTACGAGCAGTACTTC
-	TRBV5-1	-	TRBJ2-3	CASSPQGGSTDTQYF	TGCGCCAGCAGCCCGCAGGGGGGGAGCACAGATACGCAGTATTTT
-	TRBV9	-	TRBJ2-7	CASSVDGEQYF	TGTGCCAGCAGCGTAGACGGCGAGCAGTATTTC
-	TRBV2	-	TRBJ2-7	CASSDGPRGYYEQYF	TGTGCCAGCAGTGATGGACCCCGAGGATACTACGAGCAGTACTTC
-	TRBV5-1	-	TRBJ2-5	CASSLDTASGETQYF	TGCGCCAGCAGCTTGGATACGGCTAGTGGTGAGACCCAGTACTTC
-	TRBV4-1	-	TRBJ1-5	CASSLYFGQPQHF	TGCGCCAGCAGCCTCTACTTTGGACAGCCCCAGCATTTT
-	TRBV15	-	TRBJ1-1	CATSRTGNTEAFF	TGTGCCACCAGCAGAACAGGGAACACTGAAGCTTTCTTT
-	TRBV10-1	-	TRBJ1-5	CASSGQYSNQPQHF	TGCGCCAGCAGTGGACAATATAGCAATCAGCCCCAGCATTTT
-	TRBV4-1	-	TRBJ1-2	CASSQGPVSYGYTF	TGCGCCAGCAGCCAAGGTCCAGTATCCTATGGCTACACCTTC
-	TRBV18	-	TRBJ2-1	CASSRTDNEQFF	TGTGCCAGCTCACGAACAGACAATGAGCAGTTCTTC
-	TRBV2	-	TRBJ2-3	CASTDAGGGTDTQYF	TGTGCCAGTACGGATGCGGGCGGGGGCACAGATACGCAGTATTTT
few	TRBV15	-	TRBJ2-7	CATSPGRSYEQYF	TGTGCCACCAGCCCAGGACGCTCCTACGAGCAGTACTTC
-	TRBV29-1	-	TRBJ1-4	CSVGRQVGEKLFF	TGCAGCGTTGGTCGACAGGTTGGAGAAAAACTGTTTTTT
-	TRBV2	TRBD1	TRBJ1-6	CASSRPKTGDNSPLHF	TGTGCCAGCAGTCGGCCCAAGACAGGGGATAATTCACCCCTCCACTTT
-	TRBV5-1	TRBD2	TRBJ2-1	CASSLIPTSGGDEQFF	TGCGCCAGCAGCTTGATCCCGACTAGCGGGGGGGATGAGCAGTTCTTC
few	TRBV25-1	-	TRBJ1-2	CASSEWGKNYGYTF	TGTGCCAGCAGTGAATGGGGCAAAAACTATGGCTACACCTTC
-	TRBV6-4	-	TRBJ2-3	CASSEKSTDTQYF	TGTGCCAGCAGTGAGAAGTCCACAGATACGCAGTATTTT
-	TRBV11-3	-	TRBJ1-1	CASSLDGRTEAFF	TGTGCCAGCAGCTTAGATGGTAGGACTGAAGCTTTCTTT
-	TRBV5-1	TRBD2	TRBJ2-7	CASSAENLAGNDEQYF	TGCGCCAGCAGCGCGGAGAACCTAGCGGGGAACGACGAGCAGTACTTC
few	TRBV2	-	TRBJ1-4	CASSHPGTPGEKLFF	TGTGCCAGCAGTCATCCCGGGACACCGGGTGAAAAACTGTTTTTT
-	TRBV28	-	TRBJ2-7	CASRLGSRYYEQYF	TGTGCCAGCAGGCTCGGGAGTCGGTACTACGAGCAGTACTTC
-	TRBV30	-	TRBJ1-1	CAWSLGTNILF	TGTGCCTGGAGTCTCGGGACGAACATCTTATTT
-	TRBV27	-	TRBJ2-7	CASSSGGSVGEQYF	TGTGCCAGCAGTTCCGGGGGCAGCGTCGGGGAGCAGTACTTC
-	TRBV7-3	TRBD1	TRBJ2-2	CASSFDRDTGELFF	TGTGCCAGCAGCTTTGACAGGGACACCGGGGAGCTGTTTTTT
-	TRBV6-1	-	TRBJ2-7	CASSSESTRIREQYF	TGTGCCAGCAGTTCAGAGAGTACGAGGATAAGAGAGCAGTACTTC
once	TRBV28	-	TRBJ2-3	CASTLYGGGGGPPDTQYF	TGTGCCAGCACTCTTTACGGGGGCGGGGGAGGGCCCCCAGATACGCAGTATTTT
-	TRBV12-5	-	TRBJ1-2	CASALGPGPYGYTF	TGTGCTAGTGCGCTCGGCCCGGGCCCCTATGGCTACACCTTC
-	TRBV5-4	-	TRBJ1-1	CASSLRLDNTEAFF	TGTGCCAGCAGCTTGCGCCTAGATAACACTGAAGCTTTCTTT
-	TRBV15	TRBD2	TRBJ2-1	CATSRDRLGLAGIDNEQFF	TGTGCCACCAGCAGAGATCGTCTAGGACTAGCGGGGATAGACAATGAGCAGTTCTTC
-	TRBV4-1	-	TRBJ1-2	CASSQDSNYGYTF	TGCGCCAGCAGCCAGGACAGTAACTATGGCTACACCTTC